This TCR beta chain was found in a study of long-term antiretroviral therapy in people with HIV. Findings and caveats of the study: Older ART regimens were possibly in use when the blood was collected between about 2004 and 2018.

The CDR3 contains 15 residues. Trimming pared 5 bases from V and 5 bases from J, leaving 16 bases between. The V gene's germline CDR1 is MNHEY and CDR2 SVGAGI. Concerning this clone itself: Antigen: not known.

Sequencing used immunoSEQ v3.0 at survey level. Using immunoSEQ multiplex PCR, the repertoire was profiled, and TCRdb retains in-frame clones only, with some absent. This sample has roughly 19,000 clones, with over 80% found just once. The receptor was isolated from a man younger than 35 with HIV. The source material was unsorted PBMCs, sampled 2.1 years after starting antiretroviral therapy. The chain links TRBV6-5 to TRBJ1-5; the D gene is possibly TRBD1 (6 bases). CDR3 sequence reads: CASSQSTGSHQPQHF. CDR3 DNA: TGTGCCAGCAGTCAGAGTACAGGGAGTCATCAGCCCCAGCATTTT.